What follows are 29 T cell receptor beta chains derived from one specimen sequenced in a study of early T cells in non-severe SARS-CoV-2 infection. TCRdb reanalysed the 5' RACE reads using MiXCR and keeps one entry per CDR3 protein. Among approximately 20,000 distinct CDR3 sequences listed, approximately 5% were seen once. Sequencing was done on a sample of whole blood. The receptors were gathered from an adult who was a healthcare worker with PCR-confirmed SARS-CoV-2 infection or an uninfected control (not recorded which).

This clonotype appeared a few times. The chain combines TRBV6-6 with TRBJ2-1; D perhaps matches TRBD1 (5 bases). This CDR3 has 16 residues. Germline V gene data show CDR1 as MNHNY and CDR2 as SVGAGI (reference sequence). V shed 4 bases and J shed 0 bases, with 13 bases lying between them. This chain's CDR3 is CASSFLQGSSYNEQFF. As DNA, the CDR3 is TGTGCCAGCAGTTTCCTCCAGGGAAGCTCCTACAATGAGCAGTTCTTC.

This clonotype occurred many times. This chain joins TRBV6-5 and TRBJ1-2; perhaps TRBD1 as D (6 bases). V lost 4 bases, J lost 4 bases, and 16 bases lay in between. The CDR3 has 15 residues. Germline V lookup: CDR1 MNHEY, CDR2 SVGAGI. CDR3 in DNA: TGTGCCAGCAGTTCCCCCGGGGGGCCTTTCTATGGCTACACCTTC. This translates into CASSSPGGPFYGYTF.

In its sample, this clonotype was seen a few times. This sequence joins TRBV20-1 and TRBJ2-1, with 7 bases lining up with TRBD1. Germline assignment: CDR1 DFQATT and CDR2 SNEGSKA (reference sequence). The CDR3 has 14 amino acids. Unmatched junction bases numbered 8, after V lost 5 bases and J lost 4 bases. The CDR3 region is CSAERDRVYNEQFF. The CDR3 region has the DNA TGCAGTGCTGAAAGGGACAGAGTATACAATGAGCAGTTCTTC.

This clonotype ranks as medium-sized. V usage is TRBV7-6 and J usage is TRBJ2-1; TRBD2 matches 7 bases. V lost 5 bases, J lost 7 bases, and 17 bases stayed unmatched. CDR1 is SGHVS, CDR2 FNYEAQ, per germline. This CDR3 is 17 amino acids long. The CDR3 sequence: CASSLQIGSGLGNEQFF. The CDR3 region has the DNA TGTGCCAGCAGCCTCCAAATCGGTAGCGGGCTAGGGAATGAGCAGTTCTTC. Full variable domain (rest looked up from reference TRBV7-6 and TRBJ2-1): GAGVSQSPRYKVTKRGQDVALRCDPISGHVSLYWYRQALGQGPEFLTYFNYEAQQDKSGLPNDRFSAERPEGSISTLTIQRTEQRDSAMYRCASSLQIGSGLGNEQFFGPGTRLTVL.

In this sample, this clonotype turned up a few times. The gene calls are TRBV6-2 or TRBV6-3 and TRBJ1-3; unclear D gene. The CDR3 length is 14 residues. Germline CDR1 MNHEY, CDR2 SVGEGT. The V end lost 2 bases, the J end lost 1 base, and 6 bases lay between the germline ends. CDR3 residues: CASSYGSSGNTIYF. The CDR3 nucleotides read TGTGCCAGCAGTTACGGCAGTTCTGGAAACACCATATATTTT.

The CDR3 here is CASSFLGLDPDTQYF. The CDR3, as DNA: TGTGCCAGCAGCTTTTTAGGACTAGACCCTGATACGCAGTATTTT. The chain carries TRBV5-6 and TRBJ2-3; 7 bases match TRBD2. CDR3 length equals 15 residues. With V trimmed by 2 bases and J by 6 bases, 9 bases remained unmatched. CDR1 and CDR2 (germline): SGHDT, YYEEEE.

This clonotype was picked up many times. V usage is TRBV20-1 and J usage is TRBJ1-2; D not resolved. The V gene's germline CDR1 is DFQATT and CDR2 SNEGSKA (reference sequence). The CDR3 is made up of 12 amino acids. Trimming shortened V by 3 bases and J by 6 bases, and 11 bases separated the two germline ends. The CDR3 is CSASAGRDGYTF. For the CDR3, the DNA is TGCAGTGCTAGTGCAGGCCGGGATGGCTACACCTTC.

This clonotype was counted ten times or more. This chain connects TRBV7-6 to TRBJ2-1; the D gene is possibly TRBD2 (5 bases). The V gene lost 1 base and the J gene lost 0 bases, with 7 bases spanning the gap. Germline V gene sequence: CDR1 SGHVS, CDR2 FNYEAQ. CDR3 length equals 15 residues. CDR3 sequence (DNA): TGTGCCAGCAGCTTAGGTACTAGCTCCTACAATGAGCAGTTCTTC. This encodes CASSLGTSSYNEQFF. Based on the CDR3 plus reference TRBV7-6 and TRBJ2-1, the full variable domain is GAGVSQSPRYKVTKRGQDVALRCDPISGHVSLYWYRQALGQGPEFLTYFNYEAQQDKSGLPNDRFSAERPEGSISTLTIQRTEQRDSAMYRCASSLGTSSYNEQFFGPGTRLTVL.

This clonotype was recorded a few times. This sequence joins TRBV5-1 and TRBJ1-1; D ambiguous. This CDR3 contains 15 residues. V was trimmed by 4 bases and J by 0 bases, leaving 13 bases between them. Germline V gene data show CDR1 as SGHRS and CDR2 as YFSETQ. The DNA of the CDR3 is TGCGCCAGCAGCCCTCCGGTGGGGATGAACACTGAAGCTTTCTTT. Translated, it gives CASSPPVGMNTEAFF.

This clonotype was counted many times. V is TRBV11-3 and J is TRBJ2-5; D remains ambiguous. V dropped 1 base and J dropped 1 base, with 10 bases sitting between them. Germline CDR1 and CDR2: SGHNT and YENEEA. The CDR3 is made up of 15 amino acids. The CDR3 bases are TGTGCCAGCAGCTTAGTTAACGGGCCCCAAGAGACCCAGTACTTC. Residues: CASSLVNGPQETQYF.

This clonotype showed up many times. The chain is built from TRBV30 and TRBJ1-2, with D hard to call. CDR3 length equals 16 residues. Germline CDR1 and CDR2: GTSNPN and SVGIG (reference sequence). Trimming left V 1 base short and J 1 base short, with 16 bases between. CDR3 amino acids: CAWSAYFRQLNYGYTF. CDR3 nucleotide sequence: TGTGCCTGGAGTGCATACTTCCGACAACTTAACTATGGCTACACCTTC.

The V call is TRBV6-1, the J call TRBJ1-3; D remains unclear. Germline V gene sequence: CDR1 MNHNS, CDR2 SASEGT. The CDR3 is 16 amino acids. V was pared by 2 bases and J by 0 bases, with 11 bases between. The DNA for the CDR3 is TGTGCCAGCAGTGAACGCCCAAAAACCTCTGGAAACACCATATATTTT. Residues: CASSERPKTSGNTIYF.

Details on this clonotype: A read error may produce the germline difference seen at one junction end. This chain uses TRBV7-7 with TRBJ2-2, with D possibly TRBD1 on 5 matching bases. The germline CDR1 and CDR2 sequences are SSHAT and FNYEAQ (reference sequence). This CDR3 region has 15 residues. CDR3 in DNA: TGTGCTAGCAGCTTAGTTCCAGGGATGGCCGGGGAGCTGTTTTTT. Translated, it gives CASSLVPGMAGELFF.

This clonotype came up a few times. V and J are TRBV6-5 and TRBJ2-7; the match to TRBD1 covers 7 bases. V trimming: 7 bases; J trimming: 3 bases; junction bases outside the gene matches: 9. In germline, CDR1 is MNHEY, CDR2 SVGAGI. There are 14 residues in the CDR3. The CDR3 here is CASTPGQSFYEQYF. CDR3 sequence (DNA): TGTGCCAGCACCCCGGGACAGTCGTTCTACGAGCAGTACTTC.

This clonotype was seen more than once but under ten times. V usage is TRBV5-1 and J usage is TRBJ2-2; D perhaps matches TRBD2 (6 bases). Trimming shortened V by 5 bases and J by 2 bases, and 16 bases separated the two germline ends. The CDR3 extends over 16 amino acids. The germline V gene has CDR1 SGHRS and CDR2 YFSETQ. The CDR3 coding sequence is TGCGCCAGCAGACCCGGGGTAGCGGCAAACACCGGGGAGCTGTTTTTT. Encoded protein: CASRPGVAANTGELFF.

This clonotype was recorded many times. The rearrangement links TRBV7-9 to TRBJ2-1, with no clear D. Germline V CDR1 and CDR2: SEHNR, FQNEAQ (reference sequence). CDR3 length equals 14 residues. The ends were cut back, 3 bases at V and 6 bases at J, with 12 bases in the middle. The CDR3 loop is CASSFWDGTNEQFF. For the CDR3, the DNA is TGTGCCAGCAGCTTTTGGGATGGCACCAATGAGCAGTTCTTC.

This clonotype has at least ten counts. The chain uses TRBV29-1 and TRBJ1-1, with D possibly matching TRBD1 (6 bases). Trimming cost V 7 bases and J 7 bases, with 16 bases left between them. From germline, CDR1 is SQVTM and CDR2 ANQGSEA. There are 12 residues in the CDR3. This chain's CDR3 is CSASIGGSEAFF. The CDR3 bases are TGCAGCGCCTCTATAGGGGGTAGTGAAGCTTTCTTT. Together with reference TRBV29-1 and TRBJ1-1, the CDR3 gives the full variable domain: SAVISQKPSRDICQRGTSLTIQCQVDSQVTMMFWYRQQPGQSLTLIATANQGSEATYESGFVIDKFPISRPNLTFSTLTVSNMSPEDSSIYLCSASIGGSEAFFGQGTRLTVV.

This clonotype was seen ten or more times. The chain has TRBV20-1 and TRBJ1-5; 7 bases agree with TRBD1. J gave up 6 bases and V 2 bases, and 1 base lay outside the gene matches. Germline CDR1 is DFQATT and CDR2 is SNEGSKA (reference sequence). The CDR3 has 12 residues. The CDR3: CSARPGGQPQHF. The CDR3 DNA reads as TGCAGTGCTAGACCAGGGGGTCAGCCCCAGCATTTT.

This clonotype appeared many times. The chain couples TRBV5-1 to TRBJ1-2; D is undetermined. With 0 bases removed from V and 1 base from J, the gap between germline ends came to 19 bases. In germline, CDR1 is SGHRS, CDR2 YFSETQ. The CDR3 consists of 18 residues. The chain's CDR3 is CASSLVASRPRFNYGYTF. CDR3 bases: TGCGCCAGCAGCTTGGTGGCCTCGCGTCCACGATTTAACTATGGCTACACCTTC.

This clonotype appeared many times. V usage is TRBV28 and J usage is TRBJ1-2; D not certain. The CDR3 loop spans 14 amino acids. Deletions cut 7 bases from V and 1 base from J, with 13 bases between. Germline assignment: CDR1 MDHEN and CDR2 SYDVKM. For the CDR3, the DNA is TGTGCCAGCACCCTAAAGAGGTTTAACTATGGCTACACCTTC. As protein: CASTLKRFNYGYTF.

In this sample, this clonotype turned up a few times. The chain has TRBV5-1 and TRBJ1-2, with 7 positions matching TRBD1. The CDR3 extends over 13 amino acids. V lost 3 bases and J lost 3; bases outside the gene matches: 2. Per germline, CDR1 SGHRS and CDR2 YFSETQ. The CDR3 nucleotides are TGCGCCAGCAGCTCCACAGGGGACTATGGCTACACCTTC. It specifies CASSSTGDYGYTF.

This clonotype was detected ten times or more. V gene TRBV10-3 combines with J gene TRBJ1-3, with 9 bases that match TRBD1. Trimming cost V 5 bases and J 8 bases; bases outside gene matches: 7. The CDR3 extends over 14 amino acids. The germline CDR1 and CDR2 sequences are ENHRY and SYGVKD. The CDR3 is CAISYSGQGYTIYF. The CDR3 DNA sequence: TGTGCCATCAGTTATTCGGGACAGGGATACACCATATATTTT.

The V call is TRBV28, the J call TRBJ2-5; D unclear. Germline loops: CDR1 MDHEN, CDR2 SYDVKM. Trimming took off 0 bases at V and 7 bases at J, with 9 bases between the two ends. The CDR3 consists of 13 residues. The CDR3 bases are TGTGCCAGCAGTTTATGGACTCCGGGGACCCAGTACTTC. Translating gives CASSLWTPGTQYF.

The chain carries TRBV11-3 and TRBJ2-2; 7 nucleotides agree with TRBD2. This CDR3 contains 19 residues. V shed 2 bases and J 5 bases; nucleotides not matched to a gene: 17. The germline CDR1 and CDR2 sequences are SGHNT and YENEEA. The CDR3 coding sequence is TGTGCCAGCAGCTTAAGGGCGGACGAGGGAGGGAGGAGGACCGGGGAGCTGTTTTTT. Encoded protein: CASSLRADEGGRRTGELFF.

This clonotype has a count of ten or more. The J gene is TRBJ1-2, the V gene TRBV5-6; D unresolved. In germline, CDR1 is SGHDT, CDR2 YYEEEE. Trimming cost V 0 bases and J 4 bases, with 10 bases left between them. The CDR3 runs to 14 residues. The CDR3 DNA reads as TGTGCCAGCAGCTTGGCCGAACGGGGCTATGGCTACACCTTC. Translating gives CASSLAERGYGYTF.

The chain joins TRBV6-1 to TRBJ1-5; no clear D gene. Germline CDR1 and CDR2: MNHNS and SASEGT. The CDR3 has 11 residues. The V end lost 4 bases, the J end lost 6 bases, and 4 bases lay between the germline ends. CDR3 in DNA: TGTGCCAGCAGTGGGAGTCAGCCCCAGCATTTT. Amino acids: CASSGSQPQHF.

The CDR3 loop is CASSFGTGRETQYF. The CDR3 DNA sequence: TGTGCCAGCAGCTTCGGGACAGGGAGAGAGACCCAGTACTTC. J is TRBJ2-5 and V is TRBV11-2, with 9 bases lining up with TRBD1. CDR1 is SGHAT, CDR2 FQNNGV, per germline. The CDR3 covers 14 residues. The V segment lost 3 bases and the J segment 4 bases; nucleotides outside the gene matches: 3.

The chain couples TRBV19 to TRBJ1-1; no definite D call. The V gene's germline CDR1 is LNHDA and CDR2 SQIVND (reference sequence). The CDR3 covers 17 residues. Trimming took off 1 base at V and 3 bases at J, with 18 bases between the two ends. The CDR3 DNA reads TGTGCCAGTAGTATAGGTCTAAACGTCGTCGCCGACACTGAAGCTTTCTTT. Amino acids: CASSIGLNVVADTEAFF.

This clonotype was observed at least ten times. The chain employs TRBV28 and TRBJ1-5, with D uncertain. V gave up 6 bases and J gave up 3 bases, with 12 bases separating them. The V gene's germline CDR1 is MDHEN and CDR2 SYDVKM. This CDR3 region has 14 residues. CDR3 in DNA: TGTGCCAGCAGCACCCGTGGGTCCAATCAGCCCCAGCATTTT. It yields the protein CASSTRGSNQPQHF.